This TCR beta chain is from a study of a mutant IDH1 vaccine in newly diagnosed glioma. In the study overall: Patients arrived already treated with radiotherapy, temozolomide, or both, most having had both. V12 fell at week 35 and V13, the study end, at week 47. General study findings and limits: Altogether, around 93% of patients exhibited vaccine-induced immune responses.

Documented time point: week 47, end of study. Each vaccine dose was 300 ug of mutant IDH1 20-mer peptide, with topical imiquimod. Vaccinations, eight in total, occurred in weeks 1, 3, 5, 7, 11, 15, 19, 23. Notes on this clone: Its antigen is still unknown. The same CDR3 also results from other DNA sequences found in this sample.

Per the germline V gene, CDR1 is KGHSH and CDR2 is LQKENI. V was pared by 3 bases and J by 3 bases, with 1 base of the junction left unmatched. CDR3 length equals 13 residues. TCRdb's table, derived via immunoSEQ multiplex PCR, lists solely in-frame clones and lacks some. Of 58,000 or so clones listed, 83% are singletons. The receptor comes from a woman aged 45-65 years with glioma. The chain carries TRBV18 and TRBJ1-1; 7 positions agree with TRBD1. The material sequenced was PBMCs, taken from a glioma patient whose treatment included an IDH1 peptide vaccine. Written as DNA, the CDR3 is TGTGCCAGCTCACCCGGACAGGACACTGAAGCTTTCTTT. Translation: CASSPGQDTEAFF.